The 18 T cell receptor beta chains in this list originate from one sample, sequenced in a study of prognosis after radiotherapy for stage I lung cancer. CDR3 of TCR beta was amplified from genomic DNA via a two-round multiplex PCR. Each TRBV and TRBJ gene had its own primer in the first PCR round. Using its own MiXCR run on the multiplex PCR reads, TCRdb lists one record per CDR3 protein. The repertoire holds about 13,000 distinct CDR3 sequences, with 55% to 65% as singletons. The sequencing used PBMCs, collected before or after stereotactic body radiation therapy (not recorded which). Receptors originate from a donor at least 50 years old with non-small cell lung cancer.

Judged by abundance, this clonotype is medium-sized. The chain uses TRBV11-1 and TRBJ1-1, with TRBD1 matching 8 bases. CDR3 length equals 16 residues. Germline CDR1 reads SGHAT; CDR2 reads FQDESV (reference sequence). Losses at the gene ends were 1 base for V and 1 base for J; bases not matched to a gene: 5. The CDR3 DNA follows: TGTGCCAGCAGCTTAGGACAGGGGATGAGGAACACTGAAGCTTTCTTT. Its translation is CASSLGQGMRNTEAFF.

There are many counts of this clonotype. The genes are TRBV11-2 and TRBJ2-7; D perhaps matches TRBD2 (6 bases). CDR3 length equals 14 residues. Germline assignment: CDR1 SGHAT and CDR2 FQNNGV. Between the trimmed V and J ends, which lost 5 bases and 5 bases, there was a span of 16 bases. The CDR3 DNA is TGTGCCAGCAGCGATACCCCCGGGAGTAACGAGCAGTACTTC. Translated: CASSDTPGSNEQYF.

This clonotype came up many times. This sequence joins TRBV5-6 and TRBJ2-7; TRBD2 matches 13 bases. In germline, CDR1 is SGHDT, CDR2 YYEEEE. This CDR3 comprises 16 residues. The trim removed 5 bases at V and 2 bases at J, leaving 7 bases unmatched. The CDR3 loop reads CASRRTSGRGAYEQYF. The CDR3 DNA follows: TGTGCCAGCAGGCGGACTAGCGGGAGAGGGGCCTACGAGCAGTACTTC.

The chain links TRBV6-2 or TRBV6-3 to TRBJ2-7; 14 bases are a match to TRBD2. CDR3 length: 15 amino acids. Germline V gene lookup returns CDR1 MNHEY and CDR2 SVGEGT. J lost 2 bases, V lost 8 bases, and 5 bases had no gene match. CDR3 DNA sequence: TGTGCCAGCTTGGGACTAGCGGGAGCGACCTACGAGCAGTACTTC. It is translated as CASLGLAGATYEQYF.

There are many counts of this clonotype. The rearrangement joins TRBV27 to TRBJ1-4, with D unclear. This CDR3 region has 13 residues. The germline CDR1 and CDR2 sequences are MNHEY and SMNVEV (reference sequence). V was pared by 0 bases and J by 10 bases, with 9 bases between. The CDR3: CASSLSGLGKLFF. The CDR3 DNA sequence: TGTGCCAGCAGTTTATCAGGGCTGGGAAAACTGTTTTTT.

The CDR3 DNA follows: TGTGCCAGCAGTTTATGGGGACAGGGAACTAATGAAAAACTGTTTTTT. This encodes CASSLWGQGTNEKLFF. V and J are TRBV28 and TRBJ1-4; 9 bases are shared with TRBD1. The germline V gene has CDR1 MDHEN and CDR2 SYDVKM. J was trimmed by 1 base and V by 0 bases; bases with no gene match: 0. The CDR3 sequence is 16 residues long.

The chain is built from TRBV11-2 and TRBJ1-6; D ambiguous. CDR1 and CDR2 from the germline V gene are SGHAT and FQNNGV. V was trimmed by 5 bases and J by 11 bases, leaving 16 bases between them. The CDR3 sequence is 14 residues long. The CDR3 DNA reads TGTGCCAGCAGCCCCTTGACCGGTCTTCCACCCCTCCACTTT. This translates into CASSPLTGLPPLHF.

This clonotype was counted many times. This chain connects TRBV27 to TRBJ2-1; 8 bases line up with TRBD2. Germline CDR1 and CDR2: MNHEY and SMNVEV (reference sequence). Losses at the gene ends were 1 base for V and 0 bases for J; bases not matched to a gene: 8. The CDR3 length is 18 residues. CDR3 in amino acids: CASSLWSSGSSSYNEQFF. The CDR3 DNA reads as TGTGCCAGCAGTTTATGGTCTAGCGGGTCGAGCTCCTACAATGAGCAGTTCTTC.

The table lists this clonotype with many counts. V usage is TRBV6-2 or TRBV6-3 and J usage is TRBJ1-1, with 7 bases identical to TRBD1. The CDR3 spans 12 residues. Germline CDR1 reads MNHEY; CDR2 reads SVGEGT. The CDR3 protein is CAAFRGDTEAFF. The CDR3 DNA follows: TGTGCAGCGTTCAGGGGGGACACTGAAGCTTTCTTT.

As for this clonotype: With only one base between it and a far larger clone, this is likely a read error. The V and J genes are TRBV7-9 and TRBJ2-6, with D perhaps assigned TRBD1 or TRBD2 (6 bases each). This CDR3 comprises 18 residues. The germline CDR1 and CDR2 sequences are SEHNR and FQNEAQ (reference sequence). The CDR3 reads CASSLDGGGGSWANVLTF. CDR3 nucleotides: TGTGCCAGCAGCCTAGACGGGGGTGGGGGCTCTTGGGCCAACGTCCTGACTTTC. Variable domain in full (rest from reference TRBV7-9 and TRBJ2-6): DTGVSQNPRHKITKRGQNVTFRCDPISEHNRLYWYRQTLGQGPEFLTYFQNEAQLEKSRLLSDRFSAERPKGSFSTLEIQRTEQGDSAMYLCASSLDGGGGSWANVLTFGAGSRLTVL.

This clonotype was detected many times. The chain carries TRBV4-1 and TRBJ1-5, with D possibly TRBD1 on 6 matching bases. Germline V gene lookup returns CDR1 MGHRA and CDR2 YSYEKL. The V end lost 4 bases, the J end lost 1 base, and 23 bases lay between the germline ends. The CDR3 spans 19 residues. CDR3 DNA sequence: TGCGCCAGCAGCCCTCGCAGAACCGGGGGCGTGGGAAGCAATCAGCCCCAGCATTTT. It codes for CASSPRRTGGVGSNQPQHF.

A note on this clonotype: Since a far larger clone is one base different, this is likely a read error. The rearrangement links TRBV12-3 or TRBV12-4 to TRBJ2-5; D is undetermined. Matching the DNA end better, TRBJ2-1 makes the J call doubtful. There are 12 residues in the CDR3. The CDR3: CAGSPNYNEQFF. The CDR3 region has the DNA TGTGCCGGCAGCCCTAATTACAATGAGCAGTTCTTC.

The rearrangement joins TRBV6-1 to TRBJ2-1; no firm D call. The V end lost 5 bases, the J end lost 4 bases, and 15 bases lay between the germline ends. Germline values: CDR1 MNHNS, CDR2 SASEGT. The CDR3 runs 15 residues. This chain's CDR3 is CASSSLVAHYNEQFF. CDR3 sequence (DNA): TGTGCCAGCAGTTCCCTAGTAGCCCATTACAATGAGCAGTTCTTC.

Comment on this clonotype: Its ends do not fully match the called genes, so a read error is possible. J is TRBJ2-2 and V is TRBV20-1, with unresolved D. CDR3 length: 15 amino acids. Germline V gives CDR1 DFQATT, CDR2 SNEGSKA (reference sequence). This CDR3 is CSDRDRKGETEELFF. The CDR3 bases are TGCAGTGATAGAGATCGTAAGGGTGAGACCGAGGAGCTGTTTTTT.

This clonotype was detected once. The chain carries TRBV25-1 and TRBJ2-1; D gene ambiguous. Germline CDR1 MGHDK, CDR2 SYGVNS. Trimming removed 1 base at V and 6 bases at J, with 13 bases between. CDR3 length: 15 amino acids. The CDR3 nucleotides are TGTGCCAGCAGTGAATTGTATGGAGATTCCAATGAGCAGTTCTTC. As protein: CASSELYGDSNEQFF.

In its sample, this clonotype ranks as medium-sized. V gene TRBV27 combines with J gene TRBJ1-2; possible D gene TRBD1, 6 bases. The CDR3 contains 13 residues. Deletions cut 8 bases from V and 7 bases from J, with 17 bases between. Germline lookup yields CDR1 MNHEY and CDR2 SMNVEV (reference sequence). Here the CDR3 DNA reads TGTGCCAGCGGGGTCCTAGGGGGGATTGGCTACACCTTC. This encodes CASGVLGGIGYTF.

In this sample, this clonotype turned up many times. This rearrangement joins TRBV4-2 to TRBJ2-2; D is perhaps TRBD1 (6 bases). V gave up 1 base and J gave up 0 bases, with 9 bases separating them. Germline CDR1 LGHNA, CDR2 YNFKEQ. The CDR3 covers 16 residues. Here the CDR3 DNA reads TGTGCCAGCAGCCAAGTTACAGGGACGAACACCGGGGAGCTGTTTTTT. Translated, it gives CASSQVTGTNTGELFF.

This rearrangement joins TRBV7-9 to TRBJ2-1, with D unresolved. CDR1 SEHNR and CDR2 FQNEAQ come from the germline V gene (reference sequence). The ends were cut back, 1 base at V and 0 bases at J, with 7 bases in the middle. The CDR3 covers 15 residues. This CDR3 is CASSLGRNSYNEQFF. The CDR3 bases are TGTGCCAGCAGCTTAGGCAGGAACTCCTACAATGAGCAGTTCTTC.